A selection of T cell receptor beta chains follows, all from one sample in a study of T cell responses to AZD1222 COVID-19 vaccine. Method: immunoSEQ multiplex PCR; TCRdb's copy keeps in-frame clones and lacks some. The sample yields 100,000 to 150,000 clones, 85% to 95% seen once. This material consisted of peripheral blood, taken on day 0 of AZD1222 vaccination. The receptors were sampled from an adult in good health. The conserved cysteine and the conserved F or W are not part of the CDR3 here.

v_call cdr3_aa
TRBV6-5 ASSRTGWGADTQY
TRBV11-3 ASSPGGSGETQY
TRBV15 ATSRDYQGHEQF
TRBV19 ASSIDGETGGFNEQF
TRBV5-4 ASSLAGAGMNTEAF
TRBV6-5 ACRGGVTYEQY
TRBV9 ASSQMSDIFYGYT
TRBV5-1 ASQDRGQLNTEAF
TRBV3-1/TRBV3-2 ASSPHTDTQY
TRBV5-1 ASSALGSGETQY
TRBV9 ASSARTGTNEKLF
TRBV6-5 ASSHRALENTIY
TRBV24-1 ATRGQGNTGELF
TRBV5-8 ASSFLPRPYSGNTIY
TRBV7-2 ASSPGQGNTEAF
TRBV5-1 ASSPRQGGNIQY
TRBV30 AWSVLNNQPQH
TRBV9 ASSVDPSGGNEQF
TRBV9 ASSLGLALAYEQY
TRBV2 ASSADSYGYT
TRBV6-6 ASSLRDGNQPQH
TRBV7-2 ASSFPLGEGYGYT
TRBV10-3 AISRGTNTEAF
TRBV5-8 ASSYRQETQY
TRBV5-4 ASSPQGSGSGNTIY
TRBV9 ASSGTVNYGYT
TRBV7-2 ASSLDRQAPAYGYT
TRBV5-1 ASSLGRENYGYT
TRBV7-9 ASSLRAMNTEAF
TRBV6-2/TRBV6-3 ASSYSYNTGELF
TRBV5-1 ASSSEGAIQDNEQF
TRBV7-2 ASSLGREWFNEQF
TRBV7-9 ASSLSRASGYT
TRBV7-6 ASSLETGPRGPLH
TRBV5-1 ATRPGEITDTQY
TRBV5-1 ASSPKGQNTDTQY
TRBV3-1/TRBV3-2 ASSQASGANVLT
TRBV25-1 ASGQGARAF
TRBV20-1 SASGPVNTEAF
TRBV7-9 ASSLKDTQY
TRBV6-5 AAGRINSPLH
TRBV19 ASSPTSGLTDTQY
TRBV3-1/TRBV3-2 ASRPTGRNEKLF
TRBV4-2 ASSQAVSGAQETQY
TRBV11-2 ASSSQPGQAAYEQY
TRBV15 ATSGRWSEKLF
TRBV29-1 SALRDSTDTQY
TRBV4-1 ASSSGQGAGVGNTEAF
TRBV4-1 ASSQQTGTGVDNYGYT
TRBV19 ASSSGVEVAF
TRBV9 ASSVGQGVYGYT
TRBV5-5 ASSNRGTRGYT
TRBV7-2 ASSPYRGPETQY
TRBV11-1 ASSWGQVQDYGYT
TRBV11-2 ATQLAPS